These 2 T cell receptor beta chains were all obtained from the same sample, sequenced in a study of T cells in localized non-small cell lung cancer. Libraries were prepared by immunoSEQ multiplex PCR; TCRdb keeps only in-frame clonotypes and omits some of them. The sample holds some 36,000 clones, approximately 90% seen once. Here the sequenced sample was peripheral blood mononuclear cells, taken before any cancer treatment. Source of these receptors: a male donor at least 60 years old with stage II lung adenocarcinoma.

The genes are TRBV5-4 and TRBJ2-5; either TRBD1 or TRBD2 may fit D (6 bases each). The CDR3 spans 11 residues. Germline loops: CDR1 SGHNT, CDR2 YYREEE (reference sequence). V lost 6 bases and J 10 bases, leaving 13 bases between the germline ends. The CDR3 reads CASTGGGHQYF. The CDR3 coding sequence is TGTGCCAGCACTGGAGGGGGACACCAGTACTTC.

The rearrangement links TRBV4-3 to TRBJ1-5; D call uncertain. V was pared by 4 bases and J by 3 bases, with 7 bases between. CDR1 is LGHNA, CDR2 YSLEER, per germline. The CDR3 consists of 13 residues. The CDR3 protein is CASSLGYNQPQHF. CDR3 nucleotides: TGCGCCAGCAGCCTGGGTTACAATCAGCCCCAGCATTTT.